This T cell receptor (beta chain) was sequenced for a study of cytomegalovirus exposure and HLA in healthy donors. Primers included in the PCR were 60 Vbeta and 13 Jbeta primers. TCRdb keeps only in-frame clones here, not all; method: immunoSEQ multiplex PCR. The sample has 150,000 or so clones, 60% to 80% seen once. This CDR3 region has 15 residues. Germline trimming cut 2 bases from V and 2 bases from J; bases unmatched to any gene: 3. CDR1 LGHNA and CDR2 YNFKEQ come from the germline V gene. The TCR comes from a man aged 50 to 59 in good health and CMV-seropositive. The chain uses TRBV4-2 and TRBJ1-2, with 9 nucleotides matching TRBD1. Sequenced sample: PBMCs. CDR3 protein: CASSQTGTGNYGYTF. Written as DNA, the CDR3 is TGTGCCAGCAGCCAAACCGGGACAGGGAACTATGGCTACACCTTC.